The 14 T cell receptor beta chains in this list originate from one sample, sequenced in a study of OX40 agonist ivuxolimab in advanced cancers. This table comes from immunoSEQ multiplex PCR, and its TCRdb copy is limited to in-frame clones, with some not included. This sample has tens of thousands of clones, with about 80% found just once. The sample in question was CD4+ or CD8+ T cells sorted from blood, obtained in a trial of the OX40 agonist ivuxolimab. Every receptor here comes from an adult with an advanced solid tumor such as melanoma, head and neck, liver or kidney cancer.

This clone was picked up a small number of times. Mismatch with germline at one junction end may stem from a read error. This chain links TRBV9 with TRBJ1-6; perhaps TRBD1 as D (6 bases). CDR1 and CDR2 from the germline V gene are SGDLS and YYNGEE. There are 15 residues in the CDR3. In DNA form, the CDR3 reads TGTGCCAGCACCGTAGATGGACAGAGATACTCACCCCTCCACTTT. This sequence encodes CASTVDGQRYSPLHF.

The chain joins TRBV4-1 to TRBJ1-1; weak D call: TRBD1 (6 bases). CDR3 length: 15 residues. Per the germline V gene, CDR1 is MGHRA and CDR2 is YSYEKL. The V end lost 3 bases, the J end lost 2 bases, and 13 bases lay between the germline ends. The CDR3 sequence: CASSHPDRLNTEAFF. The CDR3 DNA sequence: TGCGCCAGCAGCCACCCGGACAGACTTAACACTGAAGCTTTCTTT.

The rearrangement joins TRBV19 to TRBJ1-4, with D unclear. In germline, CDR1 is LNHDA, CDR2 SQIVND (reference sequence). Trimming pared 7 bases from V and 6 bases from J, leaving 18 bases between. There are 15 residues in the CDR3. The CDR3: CASTYSHSGDEKLFF. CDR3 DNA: TGTGCCAGTACCTACTCCCACAGTGGAGATGAAAAACTGTTTTTT.

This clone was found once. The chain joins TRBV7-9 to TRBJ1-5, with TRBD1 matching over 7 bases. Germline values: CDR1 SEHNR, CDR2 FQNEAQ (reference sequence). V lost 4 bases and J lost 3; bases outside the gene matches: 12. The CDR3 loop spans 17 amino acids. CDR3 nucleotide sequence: TGTGCCAGCAGCTACCTGGGTCCGACAGGGAACAATCAGCCCCAGCATTTT. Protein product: CASSYLGPTGNNQPQHF. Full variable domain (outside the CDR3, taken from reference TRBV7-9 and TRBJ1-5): DTGVSQNPRHKITKRGQNVTFRCDPISEHNRLYWYRQTLGQGPEFLTYFQNEAQLEKSRLLSDRFSAERPKGSFSTLEIQRTEQGDSAMYLCASSYLGPTGNNQPQHFGDGTRLSIL.

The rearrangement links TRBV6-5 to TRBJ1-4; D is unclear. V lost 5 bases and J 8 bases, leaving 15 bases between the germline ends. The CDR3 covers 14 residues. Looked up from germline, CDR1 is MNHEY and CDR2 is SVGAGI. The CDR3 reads CASSTGKRVEKLFF. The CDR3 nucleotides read TGTGCCAGCAGTACCGGGAAGAGGGTCGAAAAACTGTTTTTT.

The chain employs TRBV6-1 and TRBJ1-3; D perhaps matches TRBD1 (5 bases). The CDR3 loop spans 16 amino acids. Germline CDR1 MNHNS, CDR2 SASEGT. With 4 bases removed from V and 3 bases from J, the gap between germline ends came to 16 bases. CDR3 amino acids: CASSARGGKGGNTIYF. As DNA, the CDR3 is TGTGCCAGCAGTGCCCGGGGGGGGAAGGGTGGAAACACCATATATTTT.

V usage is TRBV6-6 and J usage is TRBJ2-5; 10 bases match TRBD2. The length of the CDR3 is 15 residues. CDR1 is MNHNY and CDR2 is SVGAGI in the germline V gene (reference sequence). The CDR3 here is CAGAVASGSGETQYF. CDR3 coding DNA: TGTGCGGGGGCTGTGGCTAGCGGGAGCGGTGAGACCCAGTACTTC.

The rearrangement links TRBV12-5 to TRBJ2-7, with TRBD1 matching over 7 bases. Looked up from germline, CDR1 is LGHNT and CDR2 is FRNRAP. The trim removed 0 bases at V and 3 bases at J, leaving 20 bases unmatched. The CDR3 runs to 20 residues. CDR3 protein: CASGLVLSVRTGDPLYEQYF. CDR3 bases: TGTGCTAGTGGTTTGGTACTGAGTGTTAGGACAGGAGATCCCCTCTACGAGCAGTACTTC.

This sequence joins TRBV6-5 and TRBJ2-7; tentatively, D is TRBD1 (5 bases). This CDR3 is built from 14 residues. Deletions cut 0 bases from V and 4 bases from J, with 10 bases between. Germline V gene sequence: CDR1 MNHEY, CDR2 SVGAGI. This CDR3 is CASSYSAGQYEQYF. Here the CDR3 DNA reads TGTGCCAGCAGTTACTCGGCAGGGCAGTACGAGCAGTACTTC.

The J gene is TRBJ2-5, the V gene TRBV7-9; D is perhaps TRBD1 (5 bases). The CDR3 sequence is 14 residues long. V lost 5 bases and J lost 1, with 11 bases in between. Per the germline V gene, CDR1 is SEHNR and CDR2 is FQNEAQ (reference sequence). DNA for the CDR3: TGTGCCAGCAGCGGGGCGAGCGTCCAAGAGACCCAGTACTTC. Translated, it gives CASSGASVQETQYF.

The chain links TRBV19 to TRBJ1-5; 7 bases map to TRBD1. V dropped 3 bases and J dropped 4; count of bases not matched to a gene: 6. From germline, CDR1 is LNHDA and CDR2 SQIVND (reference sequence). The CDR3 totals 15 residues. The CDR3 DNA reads TGTGCCAGTAGTATTTACGGACAGGAGAATCAGCCCCAGCATTTT. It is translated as CASSIYGQENQPQHF.

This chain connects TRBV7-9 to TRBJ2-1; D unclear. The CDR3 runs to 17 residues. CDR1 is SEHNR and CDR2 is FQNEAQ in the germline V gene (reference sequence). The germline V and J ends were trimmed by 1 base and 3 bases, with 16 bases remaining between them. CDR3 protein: CASSLGLGLLYYNEQFF. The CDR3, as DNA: TGTGCCAGCAGCTTAGGCTTAGGTCTCCTTTACTACAATGAGCAGTTCTTC.

The CDR3 DNA reads as TGCGCCAGCGGGGAGGGCTCATCGACCCAGTACTTC. Its translation: CASGEGSSTQYF. The V and J genes are TRBV10-2 and TRBJ2-5; 7 bases are shared with TRBD2. Germline V gives CDR1 WSHSY, CDR2 SAAADI. This CDR3 has 12 residues. Trimming took 8 bases from V and 7 from J; bases not matched to a gene: 7.

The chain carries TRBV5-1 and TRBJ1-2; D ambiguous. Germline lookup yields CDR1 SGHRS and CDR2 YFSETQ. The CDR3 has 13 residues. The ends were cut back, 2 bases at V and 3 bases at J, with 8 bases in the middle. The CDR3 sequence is CASSFSNDYGYTF. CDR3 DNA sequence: TGCGCCAGCAGCTTCTCGAATGACTATGGCTACACCTTC.